The present T cell receptor beta chain was sequenced within a study of cytomegalovirus exposure and HLA in healthy donors. The PCR made use of 60 Vbeta and 13 Jbeta primers. This table comes from immunoSEQ multiplex PCR, and its TCRdb copy is limited to in-frame clones, with some not included. Listed are under 40,000 clones; about 3% falls within the top ten. Germline V lookup: CDR1 MNHEY, CDR2 SMNVEV (reference sequence). The CDR3 is 14 amino acids. Trimming took 4 bases from V and 5 from J; bases not matched to a gene: 6. This sequence was found in a middle-aged woman in good health and CMV-seropositive. The chain combines TRBV27 with TRBJ2-7; 9 bases map to TRBD1. Sequencing was done on a sample of PBMCs. CDR3 residues: CASSSAGTGNEQYF. CDR3 coding DNA: TGTGCCAGCAGTTCAGCCGGGACAGGGAACGAGCAGTACTTC.